The 26 T cell receptor beta chains listed next were all sequenced from one sample in a study of radiation and T cells in renal cell carcinoma. Assay used: immunoSEQ multiplex PCR; TCRdb lists only in-frame clones, some missing. The table includes about 43,000 clones, over 80% detected once. Time point described: blood 4 weeks post-SBRT, at nephrectomy. As to treatment: 15 Gy SBRT to primary tumor, nephrectomy 4 weeks later. Sequenced material: blood, taken from a patient whose treatment included radiotherapy and nephrectomy. These receptors were obtained from a woman in her seventies with renal cell carcinoma.

The genes are TRBV5-1 and TRBJ2-3, with a weak D call TRBD1 (6 bases). CDR3 length: 16 residues. Between the trimmed V and J ends, which lost 4 bases and 0 bases, there was a span of 15 bases. Germline lookup yields CDR1 SGHRS and CDR2 YFSETQ. CDR3 in amino acids: CASSNPGTTSTDTQYF. The CDR3, as DNA: TGCGCCAGCAGCAACCCCGGGACAACTAGCACAGATACGCAGTATTTT.

This chain uses TRBV7-3 with TRBJ1-1; D not resolved. Germline CDR1 and CDR2: SGHTA and FQGTGA. V was pared by 5 bases and J by 1 base, with 11 bases between. The CDR3 length is 14 residues. CDR3 sequence: CASSPFKENTEAFF. The CDR3 DNA reads as TGTGCCAGCAGCCCCTTTAAGGAGAACACTGAAGCTTTCTTT.

This chain links TRBV19 with TRBJ2-2; the D is unclear. The CDR3 totals 15 residues. Per the germline V gene, CDR1 is LNHDA and CDR2 is SQIVND (reference sequence). V lost 3 bases and J 5 bases, leaving 13 bases between the germline ends. The CDR3: CASSILEIRTGELFF. CDR3 nucleotides: TGTGCCAGTAGTATTCTTGAGATTCGGACCGGGGAGCTGTTTTTT. The full variable domain, in which reference TRBV19 and TRBJ2-2 provide the parts outside the CDR3, is DGGITQSPKYLFRKEGQNVTLSCEQNLNHDAMYWYRQDPGQGLRLIYYSQIVNDFQKGDIAEGYSVSREKKESFPLTVTSAQKNPTAFYLCASSILEIRTGELFFGEGSRLTVL.

Notes on this clone: Other DNA sequences in the same sample also yield this CDR3. V and J are TRBV7-2 and TRBJ1-4; D remains ambiguous. Germline V gives CDR1 SGHTA, CDR2 FQGNSA. The V gene lost 3 bases and the J gene lost 4 bases, with 6 bases spanning the gap. This CDR3 contains 13 residues. The CDR3 sequence is CASSLELNEKLFF. Written as DNA, the CDR3 is TGTGCCAGCAGCTTGGAGCTTAATGAAAAACTGTTTTTT.

The chain couples TRBV18 to TRBJ2-7; the match to TRBD1 covers 9 bases. This CDR3 region has 14 residues. Germline assignment: CDR1 KGHSH and CDR2 LQKENI. Trimming cost V 5 bases and J 7 bases; bases outside gene matches: 9. This chain's CDR3 is CASSFGTGLGEQYF. DNA of the CDR3: TGTGCCAGCTCATTCGGGACAGGGCTGGGGGAGCAGTACTTC.

This sequence joins TRBV30 and TRBJ2-1, with D perhaps being TRBD1 or TRBD2 (7 bases each). With 0 bases removed from V and 3 bases from J, the gap between germline ends came to 12 bases. Germline values: CDR1 GTSNPN, CDR2 SVGIG (reference sequence). This CDR3 has 15 residues. The CDR3 sequence: CAWSVGRGGYNEQFF. CDR3 DNA: TGTGCCTGGAGTGTCGGCAGGGGGGGCTACAATGAGCAGTTCTTC.

The V gene is TRBV9, the J gene TRBJ1-2; maybe TRBD1 (5 bases). Trimming removed 3 bases at V and 8 bases at J, with 23 bases between. The length of the CDR3 is 16 residues. Germline V gene sequence: CDR1 SGDLS, CDR2 YYNGEE. CDR3 protein: CASSASGARGGLGYTF. The CDR3 DNA is TGTGCCAGCAGCGCTAGTGGCGCCCGTGGGGGTTTGGGCTACACCTTC. Using reference TRBV9 and TRBJ1-2 for the parts outside the CDR3, the full variable domain is DSGVTQTPKHLITATGQRVTLRCSPRSGDLSVYWYQQSLDQGLQFLIQYYNGEERAKGNILERFSAQQFPDLHSELNLSSLELGDSALYFCASSASGARGGLGYTFGSGTRLTVV.

V is TRBV4-1 and J is TRBJ1-1; tentative D call: TRBD1 (5 bases). CDR3 length equals 16 residues. From germline, CDR1 is MGHRA and CDR2 YSYEKL. The germline V and J ends were trimmed by 1 base and 0 bases, with 12 bases remaining between them. The CDR3 DNA is TGCGCCAGCAGCCAAGGCTGGGGGGATATGAACACTGAAGCTTTCTTT. Translation gives CASSQGWGDMNTEAFF.

V gene TRBV7-2 combines with J gene TRBJ2-2; 7 bases agree with TRBD2. Looked up from germline, CDR1 is SGHTA and CDR2 is FQGNSA. This CDR3 comprises 16 residues. Losses at the gene ends were 8 bases for V and 6 bases for J; bases not matched to a gene: 15. The CDR3 loop is CASYTLGRERSGELFF. The CDR3 region has the DNA TGTGCCAGCTACACTCTAGGGCGGGAGCGTTCCGGGGAGCTGTTTTTT.

The rearrangement links TRBV7-4 to TRBJ2-7; possible D gene TRBD1, 6 bases. The ends were cut back, 5 bases at V and 2 bases at J, with 19 bases in the middle. This CDR3 is 16 amino acids long. Germline V gene sequence: CDR1 SGHVT, CDR2 SQSDAQ. CDR3 sequence (DNA): TGTGCCAGCAGCCCCCGAACAGGGTTGTGGACCTACGAGCAGTACTTC. Protein product: CASSPRTGLWTYEQYF.

The chain has TRBV5-1 and TRBJ2-1, with 10 bases identical to TRBD2. Trimming took 4 bases from V and 3 from J; bases not matched to a gene: 4. Germline CDR1 and CDR2: SGHRS and YFSETQ. CDR3 length: 15 residues. CDR3 in amino acids: CASSPSSGSYNEQFF. Here the CDR3 DNA reads TGCGCCAGCAGCCCCTCTAGCGGGAGCTACAATGAGCAGTTCTTC.

V usage is TRBV5-1 and J usage is TRBJ1-1; TRBD1 agrees at 12 bases. V lost 0 bases to trimming and J lost 4 bases; unmatched junction nucleotides: 4. CDR3 size: 16 residues. Looked up from germline, CDR1 is SGHRS and CDR2 is YFSETQ. The CDR3 bases are TGCGCCAGCAGCTTGGCCCCGGGACAGGGGGCCACTGAAGCTTTCTTT. This translates into CASSLAPGQGATEAFF. The variable domain in full, with the rest retrieved from reference TRBV5-1 and TRBJ1-1, is KAGVTQTPRYLIKTRGQQVTLSCSPISGHRSVSWYQQTPGQGLQFLFEYFSETQRNKGNFPGRFSGRQFSNSRSEMNVSTLELGDSALYLCASSLAPGQGATEAFFGQGTRLTVV.

This clone appeared a few times. The chain joins TRBV27 to TRBJ2-7; D ambiguous. The CDR3 runs 16 residues. Trimming took off 0 bases at V and 5 bases at J, with 17 bases between the two ends. Looked up from germline, CDR1 is MNHEY and CDR2 is SMNVEV (reference sequence). The CDR3 DNA is TGTGCCAGCAGTTTATCGCTGGCGGCAACCCGTGACGAGCAGTACTTC. Translated, it gives CASSLSLAATRDEQYF.

The CDR3 is CASSLTATGTGELFF. The DNA of the CDR3 is TGTGCCAGCAGCTTAACCGCGACAGGGACCGGGGAGCTGTTTTTT. This chain uses TRBV7-3 with TRBJ2-2; 7 bases line up with TRBD1. CDR1 and CDR2 from the germline V gene are SGHTA and FQGTGA. V lost 0 bases and J lost 5; bases outside the gene matches: 3. CDR3 length equals 15 residues.

CDR3 nucleotides: TGTGCCAGCAGCCAAGATGGGGACGGGAGCAATCAGCCCCAGCATTTT. This encodes CASSQDGDGSNQPQHF. This rearrangement joins TRBV4-2 to TRBJ1-5, with D possibly TRBD1 on 5 matching bases. Germline-derived CDR1 and CDR2 are LGHNA and YNFKEQ. The length of the CDR3 is 16 residues. The V end was cut by 0 bases, the J end by 1 base, with 10 bases between.

This chain uses TRBV7-2 with TRBJ2-7; 8 bases map to TRBD1. The germline V gene has CDR1 SGHTA and CDR2 FQGNSA. Germline trimming cut 3 bases from V and 7 bases from J; bases unmatched to any gene: 14. The CDR3 loop spans 16 amino acids. CDR3 sequence reads: CASSLGSDRGSREQYF. The CDR3 DNA sequence: TGTGCCAGCAGCTTGGGGAGTGACAGGGGATCGAGGGAGCAGTACTTC. Looking up the rest from reference TRBV7-2 and TRBJ2-7 gives the full variable domain: GAGVSQSPSNKVTEKGKDVELRCDPISGHTALYWYRQSLGQGLEFLIYFQGNSAPDKSGLPSDRFSAERTGGSVSTLTIQRTQQEDSAVYLCASSLGSDRGSREQYFGPGTRLTVT.

The chain employs TRBV18 and TRBJ2-3; D is possibly TRBD1 (5 bases). The CDR3 spans 13 residues. CDR1 and CDR2 (germline): KGHSH, LQKENI. V was shortened by 3 bases and J by 3 bases, with 7 bases between the two germline ends. DNA for the CDR3: TGTGCCAGCTCACCGTCAGGGACAGATACGCAGTATTTT. Its translation is CASSPSGTDTQYF.

This clone appeared once. The chain employs TRBV1 and TRBJ2-6; TRBD2, the D gene given by the table, was not confirmed from the DNA. TRBV1 has pseudogene status. There are 21 residues in the CDR3. The CDR3 spells CTSSLQPGLAGGSSGANVLTF. The DNA of the CDR3 is TGCACCAGCAGCCTTCAACCGGGACTAGCGGGGGGCAGCTCTGGGGCCAACGTCCTGACTTTC.

This clone turned up a few times. The chain has TRBV19 and TRBJ1-1; D remains unclear. The CDR3 extends over 13 amino acids. V dropped 3 bases and J dropped 9 bases, with 14 bases sitting between them. The germline CDR1 and CDR2 sequences are LNHDA and SQIVND (reference sequence). CDR3 coding DNA: TGTGCCAGTAGTATTGACCGTTCGGCCCAAGCTTTCTTT. Protein product: CASSIDRSAQAFF.

CDR3 sequence reads: CASELNTGELFF. In DNA, the CDR3 is TGTGCCAGTGAGTTGAACACCGGGGAGCTGTTTTTT. The chain employs TRBV7-6 and TRBJ2-2; D is ambiguous. The CDR3 is 12 amino acids. CDR1 is SGHVS, CDR2 FNYEAQ, per germline. Between the trimmed V and J ends, which lost 9 bases and 1 base, there was a span of 6 bases.

This clone was detected once. The chain uses TRBV7-9 and TRBJ2-7; D not certain. This CDR3 is 14 amino acids long. The germline V gene has CDR1 SEHNR and CDR2 FQNEAQ (reference sequence). Between the trimmed V and J ends, which lost 1 base and 3 bases, there was a span of 10 bases. DNA of the CDR3: TGTGCCAGCAGCTTAGAGGGCCAATACTACGAGCAGTACTTC. Protein sequence: CASSLEGQYYEQYF.

CDR3 loop: CASGAGGWLGEEATDTQYF. In DNA form, the CDR3 reads TGTGCCAGCGGGGCGGGAGGGTGGCTTGGGGAAGAAGCCACAGATACGCAGTATTTT. The chain joins TRBV7-2 to TRBJ2-3, with 9 bases that match TRBD2. From germline, CDR1 is SGHTA and CDR2 FQGNSA. V lost 8 bases, J lost 2 bases, and 20 bases stayed unmatched. This CDR3 contains 19 residues. The whole variable domain, remainder taken from reference TRBV7-2 and TRBJ2-3, is GAGVSQSPSNKVTEKGKDVELRCDPISGHTALYWYRQSLGQGLEFLIYFQGNSAPDKSGLPSDRFSAERTGGSVSTLTIQRTQQEDSAVYLCASGAGGWLGEEATDTQYFGPGTRLTVL.

V gene TRBV6-1 combines with J gene TRBJ2-7; possible D gene TRBD1, 5 bases. The CDR3 consists of 15 residues. Germline-derived CDR1 and CDR2 are MNHNS and SASEGT. V was shortened by 4 bases and J by 1 base, with 14 bases between the two germline ends. The CDR3 coding sequence is TGTGCCAGCAGTGGGGCCAGGGTACGTTCCTACGAGCAGTACTTC. This gives the protein CASSGARVRSYEQYF.

CDR3 DNA: TGTGCCTGGAGTGTAACGGACATAATCAAGCCCCAGCATTTT. Translating it yields CAWSVTDIIKPQHF. This chain uses TRBV30 with TRBJ1-5; tentatively, D is TRBD1 (5 bases). Germline V gives CDR1 GTSNPN, CDR2 SVGIG (reference sequence). The CDR3 sequence is 14 residues long. Trimming removed 0 bases at V and 8 bases at J, with 14 bases between.

The V and J genes are TRBV5-1 and TRBJ2-3, with D uncertain. In germline, CDR1 is SGHRS, CDR2 YFSETQ. Trimming pared 0 bases from V and 8 bases from J, leaving 19 bases between. The CDR3 has 16 amino acids. CDR3 sequence reads: CASSLAAGNFPSTQYF. CDR3 DNA sequence: TGCGCCAGCAGCTTGGCCGCTGGCAACTTCCCCAGTACGCAGTATTTT.

The gene calls are TRBV27 and TRBJ1-6; D may be TRBD1 (5 bases). CDR3 size: 14 residues. The V and J ends lost 4 bases and 7 bases respectively, with 11 bases between them. Germline V gene sequence: CDR1 MNHEY, CDR2 SMNVEV (reference sequence). CDR3 sequence (DNA): TGTGCCAGCAGTTCGCAGGGAAAGAATTCACCCCTCCACTTT. It yields the protein CASSSQGKNSPLHF.